Listed here are 23 T cell receptor beta chains from one sample, sequenced in a study of T cell responses to AZD1222 COVID-19 vaccine. Generated by immunoSEQ multiplex PCR, the TCRdb table keeps only in-frame clones and is missing some. The sample comprises about 120,000 clones, about 92% of which are singletons, and more than 4.5% rests with the top ten. The material sequenced was peripheral blood, taken 28 days after the second AZD1222 dose. These receptors all stem from an adult who received the AZD1222 COVID-19 vaccine.

This clone was recorded a few times. V is TRBV2 and J is TRBJ2-7; no definite D call. The CDR3 loop spans 10 amino acids. Germline V gene data show CDR1 as SNHLY and CDR2 as FYNNEI. Trimming removed 6 bases from V and 3 bases from J, with 3 bases in between. The DNA of the CDR3 is TGTGCCAGCAGGGGCTACGAGCAGTACTTC. Residues: CASRGYEQYF. Variable domain in full (rest from reference TRBV2 and TRBJ2-7): EPEVTQTPSHQVTQMGQEVILRCVPISNHLYFYWYRQILGQKVEFLVSFYNNEISEKSEIFDDQFSVERPDGSNFTLKIRSTKLEDSAMYFCASRGYEQYFGPGTRLTVT.

This clone was seen a handful of times. The V and J genes are TRBV6-5 and TRBJ1-4; tentatively, D is TRBD1 (5 bases). CDR1 MNHEY and CDR2 SVGAGI come from the germline V gene. The V end was cut by 4 bases, the J end by 0 bases, with 12 bases between. This CDR3 comprises 16 residues. The CDR3 DNA reads as TGTGCCAGCAGTTCCCGCCGGGGGGCAACTAATGAAAAACTGTTTTTT. The encoded protein is CASSSRRGATNEKLFF.

The rearrangement links TRBV9 to TRBJ2-7; 10 positions agree with TRBD2. The V gene end was trimmed by 0 bases and the J gene end by 8 bases; junction bases not matched to a gene: 8. The CDR3 has 15 residues. The germline V gene encodes CDR1 SGDLS and CDR2 YYNGEE. In nucleotides, the CDR3 is TGTGCCAGCAGCGTAGCGCTAGCGGGAGAGGGAAAGCAGTACTTC. Its translation: CASSVALAGEGKQYF.

The CDR3 reads CASSSSTSGGAENYEQFF. The CDR3 region has the DNA TGTGCCAGCAGCTCCTCGACTAGCGGGGGGGCCGAGAACTATGAGCAGTTCTTC. The chain carries TRBV11-2 and TRBJ2-1; TRBD2 matches at 14 bases. V was clipped by 4 bases and J by 8 bases; unmatched bases: 13. The CDR3 runs 18 residues. Germline assignment: CDR1 SGHAT and CDR2 FQNNGV.

The gene calls are TRBV11-2 and TRBJ2-7, with a tentative D call TRBD1 (6 bases). Looked up from germline, CDR1 is SGHAT and CDR2 is FQNNGV. The V gene lost 2 bases and the J gene lost 2 bases, with 13 bases spanning the gap. This CDR3 spans 15 amino acids. CDR3 protein: CASSLMGDIPYEQYF. The CDR3, as DNA: TGTGCCAGCAGCTTAATGGGGGACATCCCCTACGAGCAGTACTTC.

The gene calls are TRBV29-1 and TRBJ2-3; D gene unclear. Germline CDR1 and CDR2: SQVTM and ANQGSEA. The CDR3 has 13 amino acids. V shed 6 bases and J shed 5 bases, with 15 bases lying between them. Here the CDR3 reads CSVFSPRGDTQYF. CDR3 in DNA: TGCAGCGTCTTCAGTCCCCGAGGAGATACGCAGTATTTT.

CDR3: CASSLGLAGGTEQYF. CDR3 bases: TGCGCCAGCAGCTTGGGGCTAGCGGGGGGTACCGAGCAGTACTTC. The chain combines TRBV5-1 with TRBJ2-7; 11 nucleotides line up with TRBD2. The ends lost 0 bases at V and 6 bases at J; junction bases unmatched: 5. Germline lookup yields CDR1 SGHRS and CDR2 YFSETQ. The CDR3 is made up of 15 amino acids.

The chain has TRBV15 and TRBJ1-4, with D perhaps matching TRBD1 (5 bases). Per germline, CDR1 LNHNV and CDR2 YYDKDF (reference sequence). The CDR3 contains 16 residues. V was cut by 0 bases and J by 0 bases, with 8 bases left in between. The CDR3 loop is CATSRDRGATNEKLFF. Written as DNA, the CDR3 is TGTGCCACCAGCAGAGATAGGGGCGCAACTAATGAAAAACTGTTTTTT.

Regarding this clone: One end of the junction varies from germline; a read error may be responsible. The rearrangement links TRBV12-3 or TRBV12-4 to TRBJ2-3, with a possible D match to TRBD2 (5 bases). This CDR3 is 13 amino acids long. This CDR3 is CASSSQAGLGRNF. The CDR3 DNA reads as TGTGCCAGCAGCTCCCAGGCGGGTCTCGGCCGGAATTTT.

V is TRBV7-9 and J is TRBJ2-7; D is perhaps TRBD2 (7 bases). CDR1 is SEHNR, CDR2 FQNEAQ, per germline (reference sequence). The length of the CDR3 is 15 residues. The ends were cut back, 5 bases at V and 0 bases at J, with 14 bases in the middle. CDR3 region: CASSKRGASSYEQYF. The CDR3, as DNA: TGTGCCAGCAGCAAACGGGGGGCCTCCTCCTACGAGCAGTACTTC. Full variable domain (remainder filled in from reference TRBV7-9 and TRBJ2-7): DTGVSQNPRHKITKRGQNVTFRCDPISEHNRLYWYRQTLGQGPEFLTYFQNEAQLEKSRLLSDRFSAERPKGSFSTLEIQRTEQGDSAMYLCASSKRGASSYEQYFGPGTRLTVT.

The chain employs TRBV6-2 or TRBV6-3 and TRBJ1-5, with D maybe TRBD1 (6 bases). The V gene lost 2 bases and the J gene lost 0 bases, with 14 bases spanning the gap. This CDR3 has 17 amino acids. Germline loops: CDR1 MNHEY, CDR2 SVGEGT. CDR3 residues: CASSYPTGTYSNQPQHF. In DNA, the CDR3 is TGTGCCAGCAGTTACCCGACAGGAACCTATAGCAATCAGCCCCAGCATTTT.

The count of this clone is one. This sequence joins TRBV10-1 and TRBJ2-7, with 7 bases fitting TRBD1. V shed 1 base and J 2 bases; nucleotides not matched to a gene: 11. The CDR3 totals 17 residues. Germline V lookup: CDR1 WNHNN, CDR2 SYGVQD (reference sequence). CDR3 loop: CASSELPRQGEPYEQYF. The CDR3 coding sequence is TGCGCCAGCAGTGAGTTGCCACGACAGGGTGAACCCTACGAGCAGTACTTC.

The V call is TRBV12-3 or TRBV12-4, the J call TRBJ2-7; no clear D. The CDR3 has 12 residues. The V and J ends lost 5 bases and 4 bases respectively, with 9 bases between them. The CDR3 sequence: CASSLEKYEQYF. The CDR3 bases are TGTGCCAGCAGTCTGGAGAAATACGAGCAGTACTTC.

V is TRBV5-5 and J is TRBJ2-7, with 7 bases that match TRBD1. Germline V CDR1 and CDR2: SGHKS, YYEKEE (reference sequence). The CDR3 runs 14 residues. J lost 1 base, V lost 1 base, and 2 bases had no gene match. Here the CDR3 reads CASSLWTGSYEQYF. The CDR3 nucleotides read TGTGCCAGCAGCTTGTGGACAGGATCCTACGAGCAGTACTTC.

The chain links TRBV6-2 or TRBV6-3 to TRBJ1-1, with D maybe TRBD1 (5 bases). Germline CDR1 is MNHEY and CDR2 is SVGEGT. The ends were cut back, 2 bases at V and 2 bases at J, with 21 bases in the middle. There are 18 residues in the CDR3. The DNA for the CDR3 is TGTGCCAGCAGTTACAGTCATGGTATGCTGGGACCTAACACTGAAGCTTTCTTT. It encodes CASSYSHGMLGPNTEAFF.

The chain uses TRBV19 and TRBJ1-2, with no clear D. In germline, CDR1 is LNHDA, CDR2 SQIVND (reference sequence). The CDR3 runs 12 residues. V lost 5 bases to trimming and J lost 4 bases, with 8 bases between them. The CDR3 nucleotides are TGTGCCAGTAGTGTTCCTAGCTATGGCTACACCTTC. Its protein is CASSVPSYGYTF.

The chain employs TRBV18 and TRBJ1-5; D is uncertain. This CDR3 contains 15 residues. The V gene's germline CDR1 is KGHSH and CDR2 LQKENI. V lost 3 bases and J 0 bases, leaving 9 bases between the germline ends. CDR3: CASSPEIPSNQPQHF. CDR3 bases: TGTGCCAGCTCACCTGAAATCCCTAGCAATCAGCCCCAGCATTTT.

This chain links TRBV27 with TRBJ2-3, with 12 bases lining up with TRBD2. There are 18 residues in the CDR3. V lost 8 bases to trimming and J lost 2 bases; unmatched junction nucleotides: 14. Germline loops: CDR1 MNHEY, CDR2 SMNVEV (reference sequence). In DNA form, the CDR3 reads TGTGCCAGCCTATCTCTCTTGACTAGCGGGGGACCCACAGATACGCAGTATTTT. This encodes CASLSLLTSGGPTDTQYF.

A single count supports this clone. The rearrangement joins TRBV20-1 to TRBJ1-4; no clear D. Trimming removed 3 bases from V and 0 bases from J, with 8 bases in between. The germline V gene encodes CDR1 DFQATT and CDR2 SNEGSKA (reference sequence). The CDR3 has 14 amino acids. The CDR3 here is CSASPGATNEKLFF. The CDR3, as DNA: TGCAGTGCTAGTCCCGGGGCAACTAATGAAAAACTGTTTTTT.

The rearrangement uses TRBV23-1 and TRBJ2-7; D perhaps matches TRBD2 (6 bases). TRBV23-1 is classed as an ORF, of uncertain function. This CDR3 has 16 amino acids. The ends were cut back, 0 bases at V and 2 bases at J, with 14 bases in the middle. This CDR3 reads CASSQSEEGGAYEQYF. DNA of the CDR3: TGCGCCAGCAGTCAATCGGAGGAGGGTGGAGCCTACGAGCAGTACTTC.

The chain recombines TRBV18 with TRBJ1-2; a weak D match, TRBD1 (6 bases). V was pared by 2 bases and J by 0 bases, with 7 bases between. The CDR3 spans 14 residues. Germline V gives CDR1 KGHSH, CDR2 LQKENI. CDR3 coding DNA: TGTGCCAGCTCACCAGGGACAACTAACTATGGCTACACCTTC. Amino acids: CASSPGTTNYGYTF.

This chain links TRBV29-1 with TRBJ1-1; 9 positions agree with TRBD1. The CDR3 sequence is 15 residues long. Losses at the gene ends were 5 bases for V and 6 bases for J; bases not matched to a gene: 13. Germline V gives CDR1 SQVTM, CDR2 ANQGSEA. The CDR3 DNA is TGCAGCGTTACAGCCCCGGGACAGGGATATTCTGAAGCTTTCTTT. It is translated as CSVTAPGQGYSEAFF.

The genes are TRBV3-1 (or the pseudogene TRBV3-2) and TRBJ1-2; D is possibly TRBD1 (5 bases). The germline V and J ends were trimmed by 5 bases and 2 bases, with 12 bases remaining between them. The CDR3 contains 14 residues. The germline gives CDR1 LGHDT, CDR2 YNNKEL (reference sequence). The CDR3 reads CASSYLGANYGYTF. CDR3 DNA sequence: TGTGCCAGCAGCTATCTTGGGGCCAACTATGGCTACACCTTC.